This TCR beta chain comes out of a study of blood T cell repertoires in COVID-19. Background on the study: Samples came from the United States, Italy and Spain, spanning acute and convalescent COVID-19. From T cells, B-cell-depleted T cells, or PBMCs came the material, which was cDNA or gDNA.

This table comes from immunoSEQ multiplex PCR, and its TCRdb copy is limited to in-frame clones, with some not included. The profile shows around 100,000 clones, about 77% of them singletons. Per the germline V gene, CDR1 is SQVTM and CDR2 is ANQGSEA. There are 12 residues in the CDR3. Trimming removed 1 base at V and 2 bases at J, with 4 bases between. Sequenced material: peripheral blood. The gene calls are TRBV29-1 and TRBJ2-3, with D unclear. This sequence was found in a woman aged 65 to 85 with acute or convalescent COVID-19. DNA for the CDR3: TGCAGCGTTGAAGCCAACACAGATACGCAGTATTTT. Encoded protein: CSVEANTDTQYF.